This TCR beta chain was identified during a study of shared clonotypes between healthy human individuals. Samples underwent the assay at deep level. Sequencing used immunoSEQ multiplex PCR; TCRdb keeps in-frame clones, though not all of them. The table shows 950,000 to 1,100,000 clones, with around 78% occurring only once. CDR3 length: 14 residues. Trimming took off 6 bases at V and 2 bases at J, with 11 bases between the two ends. The germline V gene has CDR1 LNHDA and CDR2 SQIVND (reference sequence). The sequenced sample was memory CD4+ T cells from PBMCs. Sample subset: CD45RA-negative fraction. This chain joins TRBV19 and TRBJ1-5; D is possibly TRBD1 (5 bases). This receptor was identified in a man between 18 and 29 years old in good health. Some clones in this sample may be carry-over from other donors' samples. The CDR3 nucleotides read TGTGCCAGTAGCCTTAGGGGCGGCAATCAGCCCCAGCATTTT. As protein: CASSLRGGNQPQHF.